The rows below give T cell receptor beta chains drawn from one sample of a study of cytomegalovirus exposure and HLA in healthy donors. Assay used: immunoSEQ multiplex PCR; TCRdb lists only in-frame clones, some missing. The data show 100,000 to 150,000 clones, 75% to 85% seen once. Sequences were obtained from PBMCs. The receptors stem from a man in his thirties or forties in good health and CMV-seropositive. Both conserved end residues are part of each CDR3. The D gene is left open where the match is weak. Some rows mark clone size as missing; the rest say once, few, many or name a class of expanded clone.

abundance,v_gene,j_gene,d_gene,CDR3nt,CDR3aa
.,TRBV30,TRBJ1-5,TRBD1,TGTGCCTGGGGTGACAGGGGAGATCAGCCCCAGCATTTT,CAWGDRGDQPQHF
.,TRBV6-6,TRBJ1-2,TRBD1,TGTGCCAGCAGTTCCCTTGGGACAGGGGAAGATGGCTACACCTTC,CASSSLGTGEDGYTF
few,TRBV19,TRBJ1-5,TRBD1,TGTGCCAGTAGTCAGGGACAGGGGCCGCTGGTAGGCAATCAGCCCCAGCATTTT,CASSQGQGPLVGNQPQHF
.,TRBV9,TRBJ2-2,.,TGTGCCAGCAGCGTAGCTGGGCAGGGGAACACCGGGGAGCTGTTTTTT,CASSVAGQGNTGELFF
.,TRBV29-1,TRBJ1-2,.,TGCAGCGTTGAAGAAAGCGGTGGCTATGGCTACACCTTC,CSVEESGGYGYTF
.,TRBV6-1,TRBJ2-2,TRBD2,TGTGCCAGCAGTGAAGTAGCGGGGGGGCCCTCTCTTAACACCGGGGAGCTGTTTTTT,CASSEVAGGPSLNTGELFF
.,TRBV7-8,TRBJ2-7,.,TGTGCCAGCAGCTTCGATACAGGAGTCTACGAGCAGTACTTC,CASSFDTGVYEQYF
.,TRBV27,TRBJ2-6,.,TGTGCCAGCAGTTTAGTGGGGCTCGGGGCCAACGTCCTGACTTTC,CASSLVGLGANVLTF
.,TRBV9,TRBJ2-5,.,TGTGCCAGCAGCGTAGCAGCAGGTCAAGAGACCCAGTACTTC,CASSVAAGQETQYF
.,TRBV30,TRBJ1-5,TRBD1,TGTGCCTGGAGTGTAGCGGGGACAGGTCAGCCCCAGCATTTT,CAWSVAGTGQPQHF
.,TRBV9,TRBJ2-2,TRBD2,TGTGCCAGCAGCGTAGGACTAGCGGGGACCGGGGAGCTGTTTTTT,CASSVGLAGTGELFF
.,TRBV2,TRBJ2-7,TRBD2,TGTGCCAGCAGCCCATTAGCGGGGAGAAACTACGAGCAGTACTTC,CASSPLAGRNYEQYF
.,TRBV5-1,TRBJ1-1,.,TGCGCCAGCAGCTTAAGGAACGGGAACACCGAAGCTTTCTTT,CASSLRNGNTEAFF
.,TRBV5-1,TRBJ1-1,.,TGCGCCAGCAGCTTGATGGGCACAAACACTGAAGCTTTCTTT,CASSLMGTNTEAFF
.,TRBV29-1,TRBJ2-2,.,TGCAGCGTCCAGGGGGGCACCGGGGAGCTGTTTTTT,CSVQGGTGELFF
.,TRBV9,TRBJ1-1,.,TGTGCCAGCAGCCCCGCGGGGAACACTGAAGCTTTCTTT,CASSPAGNTEAFF
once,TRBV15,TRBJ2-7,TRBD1,TGTGCCACCAGCAGAGATCTCGGACAGGGGGCTGTCGAGCAGTACTTC,CATSRDLGQGAVEQYF
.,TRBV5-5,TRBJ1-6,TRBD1,TGTGCCAGCAGCCTATGGGACAGGGTGAATTCACCCCTCCACTTT,CASSLWDRVNSPLHF
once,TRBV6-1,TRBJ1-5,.,TGTGCCAGCAGAGCAAACAGGGGCAATCAGCCCCAGCATTTT,CASRANRGNQPQHF
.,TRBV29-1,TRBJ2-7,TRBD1,TGCAGCGTTAAACAGGGGGGCCAGTACGAGCAGTACTTC,CSVKQGGQYEQYF
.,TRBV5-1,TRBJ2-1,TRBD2,TGCGCCAGCAGCCAGGGACTAGCGGGGACAACCTACAATGAGCAGTTCTTC,CASSQGLAGTTYNEQFF
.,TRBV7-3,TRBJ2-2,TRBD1,TGTGCCAGCAGCCAGACTGACAGGGCCGGGGAGCTGTTTTTT,CASSQTDRAGELFF
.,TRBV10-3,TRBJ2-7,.,TGTGCCATCAGGACAAACTACGAGCAGTACTTC,CAIRTNYEQYF
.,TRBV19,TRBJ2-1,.,TGTGCCAGTAGTGTCCTAACTCGGGGTGAGCAGTTCTTC,CASSVLTRGEQFF
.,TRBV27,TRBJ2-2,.,TGTGCCAGCAGTTTCGACAATACCGGGGAGCTGTTTTTT,CASSFDNTGELFF
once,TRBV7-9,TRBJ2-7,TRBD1,TGTGCCAGCGGGACAGGTGACGAGCAGTACTTC,CASGTGDEQYF
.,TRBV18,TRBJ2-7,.,TGTGCCAGCTCACCACATTATCAGGCTGGCGAGCAGTACTTC,CASSPHYQAGEQYF
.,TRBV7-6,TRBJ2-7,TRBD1,TGTGCCAGCAGACCTGGGACAGGGACATTGGACGAGCAGTACTTC,CASRPGTGTLDEQYF
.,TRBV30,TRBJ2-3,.,TGTGCCCGATCAAAGGCAGGAATAACAGATACGCAGTATTTT,CARSKAGITDTQYF
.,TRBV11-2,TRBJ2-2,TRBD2,TGTGCCAGCAGCTCCGGGGGGCTAGCGGGCACCGGGGAGCTGTTTTTT,CASSSGGLAGTGELFF
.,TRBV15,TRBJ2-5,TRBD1,TGTGCCACCAGCAGGAGGGACAGGGTAGAGACCCAGTACTTC,CATSRRDRVETQYF
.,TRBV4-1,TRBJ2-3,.,TGCGCCAGCAGCCAAGCGCAGGGATCTAGCACAGATACGCAGTATTTT,CASSQAQGSSTDTQYF
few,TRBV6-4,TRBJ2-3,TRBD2,TGTGCCAGCAGTGAACGGGGGGGAACAGATACGCAGTATTTT,CASSERGGTDTQYF
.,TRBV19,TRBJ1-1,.,TGTGCCAGTAGTCAAGTGCGCACTGAAGCTTTCTTT,CASSQVRTEAFF
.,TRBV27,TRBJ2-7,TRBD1,TGTGCCAGCAGTACGGGACAGGATGTCTACGAGCAGTACTTC,CASSTGQDVYEQYF
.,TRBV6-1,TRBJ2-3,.,TGTGCCAGCAGCGAACAGGGTTTCACAGATACGCAGTATTTT,CASSEQGFTDTQYF
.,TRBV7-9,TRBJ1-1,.,TGTGCCAGCAGCTTACGCTCCCGCGAGGGCACTGAAGCTTTCTTT,CASSLRSREGTEAFF
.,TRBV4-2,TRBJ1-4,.,TGTGCCAGCAGCTTGGTCGTGGAGGAAAAACTGTTTTTT,CASSLVVEEKLFF
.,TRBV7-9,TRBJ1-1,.,TGTGCCGGCAGCGCCCCCGGGAACACTGAAGCTTTCTTT,CAGSAPGNTEAFF
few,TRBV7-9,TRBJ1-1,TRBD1,TGTGCCAGCAGCTTAGACCAGGGGGCGAGGACTGAAGCTTTCTTT,CASSLDQGARTEAFF
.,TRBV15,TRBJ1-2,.,TGTGCCACCAGCAGAGATGGTTCGCAGGCATACTATGGCTACACCTTC,CATSRDGSQAYYGYTF
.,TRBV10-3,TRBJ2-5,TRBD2,TGTGCCATCAGTCCGGGACTAGGCGTAAAGACCCAGTACTTC,CAISPGLGVKTQYF
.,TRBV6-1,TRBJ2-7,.,TGTGCCAGCAGTGAAGTGACAGATGAGCAGTACTTC,CASSEVTDEQYF
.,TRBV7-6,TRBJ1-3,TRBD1,TGTGCCAGCAGCCCAGGGGGCTCTGGAAACACCATATATTTT,CASSPGGSGNTIYF
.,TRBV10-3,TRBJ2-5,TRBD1,TGTGCCATCAGTGCTCGACAGGGTGGAGAGACCCAGTACTTC,CAISARQGGETQYF
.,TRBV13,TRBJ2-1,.,TGTGCCAGCAGCTTAGGAGGGGTTTATGAGCAGTTCTTC,CASSLGGVYEQFF
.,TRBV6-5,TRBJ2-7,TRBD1,TGTGCCAGCAGCCTCCGACAGGGGGCTGCCTACGAGCAGTACTTC,CASSLRQGAAYEQYF
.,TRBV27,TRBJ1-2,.,TGTGCCAGCAGTTTAAGTGGACAGTCTAACTATGGCTACACCTTC,CASSLSGQSNYGYTF
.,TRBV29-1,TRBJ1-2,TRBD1,TGCAGCGTTGATAGGCCACCAGGGGGCGGGAACTATGGCTACACCTTC,CSVDRPPGGGNYGYTF
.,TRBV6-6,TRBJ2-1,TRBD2,TGTGCCAGCAGCAGAACCCTAGCGGGGGGGCTCAATGAGCAGTTCTTC,CASSRTLAGGLNEQFF
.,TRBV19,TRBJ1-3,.,TGTGCCAGTAGCCTAGACTGGAACTCTGGAAACACCATATATTTT,CASSLDWNSGNTIYF